The sequence of this T cell receptor (beta chain) was determined in a study of a mutant IDH1 vaccine in newly diagnosed glioma. Study-level background: Averaging approximately 42 years of age, treated patients were around 60% male and 37.5% female.

With regard to this clone: Its antigen is currently unknown.

The time point was: week 23, last vaccination. Alongside topical imiquimod, each dose of vaccine comprised 300 ug of mutant IDH1 20-mer peptide. This CDR3 region has 15 residues. The V end lost 0 bases, the J end lost 3 bases, and 9 bases lay between the germline ends. Germline V gene data show CDR1 as SGHRS and CDR2 as YFSETQ. Assay: immunoSEQ multiplex PCR; the TCRdb copy retains only in-frame clones and omits some. The data contain 70,000 to 90,000 clones, roughly 85% of them singletons. This sample comprised PBMCs, obtained from a glioma patient whose treatment included an IDH1 peptide vaccine. This TCR came from a man aged 30-40 years with glioma. Some clones in this sample may be carry-over from other donors' samples. The chain uses TRBV5-1 and TRBJ2-2; D perhaps matches TRBD2 (5 bases). CDR3 residues: CASSLGGEDTGELFF. CDR3 nucleotide sequence: TGCGCCAGCAGCTTGGGGGGAGAGGACACCGGGGAGCTGTTTTTT.